This is a list of T cell receptor beta chains from one sample in a study of cytomegalovirus exposure and HLA in healthy donors. TCRdb keeps only in-frame clones here, not all; method: immunoSEQ multiplex PCR. The table includes a few hundred thousand clones, more than 85% detected once. Sample: PBMCs. The receptor set was obtained from a woman aged 18-35 years in good health and CMV-seronegative. Each CDR3 is given without its conserved first and last residue. Where a row states a size, it is once, few, many or the class of an expanded clone; other rows omit it.

V gene,clone size,J gene,CDR3 protein
TRBV5-1,NA,TRBJ1-2,ASSLTGDRNNYGYT
TRBV19,NA,TRBJ2-1,ASSKELAAYNEQF
TRBV14,NA,TRBJ1-2,ASSQDLPPGWRGYT
TRBV7-2,NA,TRBJ2-7,ASSLARSGMSSYEQY
TRBV7-9,NA,TRBJ1-1,ASSPTFGTQGGRRTEAF
TRBV5-5,NA,TRBJ1-1,ASSLKRGTMNTEAF
TRBV4-2,NA,TRBJ2-3,ASSQKVSVDWGLSDTQY
TRBV2,NA,TRBJ2-7,ASSADYEQY
TRBV5-4,NA,TRBJ1-6,ASSLVSGGVDSPLH
TRBV9,NA,TRBJ1-3,ASSGTGYSGNTIY
TRBV5-1,NA,TRBJ2-1,ASSLLRGGLNEQF
TRBV29-1,NA,TRBJ1-2,SSNVGQTDGYT
TRBV6-1,NA,TRBJ2-7,ASSGLAVSYEQY
TRBV7-2,once,TRBJ2-1,ASSLGGGGGNEQF
TRBV5-4,NA,TRBJ2-7,ASRQAGGPYEQY
TRBV4-2,NA,TRBJ2-1,ASSQGLGASYNEQF
TRBV23-1,NA,TRBJ2-1,ASSPSGTTPYNEQF
TRBV5-1,NA,TRBJ2-7,ASSADRSTYEQY
TRBV5-6,NA,TRBJ2-5,ASSVQETQY
TRBV18,NA,TRBJ2-2,ASSPPGASTGELF
TRBV7-6,NA,TRBJ2-1,ASSSTLGTTYNEQF
TRBV11-2,NA,TRBJ1-3,ASSTTGIGNTIY
TRBV5-5,once,TRBJ1-2,ASSLPRGRDGYT
TRBV7-9,NA,TRBJ2-7,ASSMTSGRGDEQY
TRBV4-3,NA,TRBJ1-5,ASSQSYPAGGRNQPQH
TRBV7-3,NA,TRBJ1-1,ASSSGIDTEAF
TRBV10-1,NA,TRBJ1-6,ASSSTGRNSPLH
TRBV7-6,NA,TRBJ2-1,ASSPTVGGGYNEQF
TRBV2,NA,TRBJ2-3,ASRLAGDPSTDTQY
TRBV5-1,NA,TRBJ2-7,ASSLGQGVPYEQY
TRBV27,NA,TRBJ1-2,ASSQGDRTSDGYT
TRBV4-3,NA,TRBJ1-2,ASSRRSTENYGYT
TRBV6-4,NA,TRBJ2-2,ASKGGTEGGELF
TRBV7-9,NA,TRBJ1-1,ASSRTHTGLGAEAF
TRBV5-1,once,TRBJ2-1,ASSWPGTSGRVKLSYNEQF
TRBV10-2,NA,TRBJ2-4,ASSELRLAKNIQY
TRBV10-3,NA,TRBJ1-2,AISPGVGFSYGYT
TRBV5-1,few,TRBJ2-5,ASSHGGGARETQY
TRBV10-3,NA,TRBJ1-1,AVAGGAIAF
TRBV7-2,NA,TRBJ1-5,ASSLDSQPQH
TRBV5-6,NA,TRBJ1-5,ASSFADLHSNQPQH
TRBV7-9,NA,TRBJ2-1,ASSLSLDPYNEQF
TRBV27,NA,TRBJ1-2,ASSLNPGLYGYT
TRBV11-2,NA,TRBJ2-5,ASSLVSGTQETQY
TRBV2,once,TRBJ1-5,ASSSGTGYQPQH
TRBV7-2,NA,TRBJ1-1,ASSLVPGYLAAF
TRBV19,NA,TRBJ1-2,ASSQGVGYT
TRBV5-1,NA,TRBJ2-7,ASSLAFDRSYEQY
TRBV7-8,NA,TRBJ2-7,ASSVRGQGYEQY